This T cell receptor (beta chain) was found in a study of human T cells and chemical hapten exposure. Study outcomes and limitations: All donors were alopecia patients, so their immunity may differ from that of healthy people.

Trimming shortened V by 0 bases and J by 9 bases, and 14 bases separated the two germline ends. The CDR3 has 15 residues. CDR1 KGHDR and CDR2 SFDVKD come from the germline V gene. TCRdb re-analysed the RACE reads in MiXCR, keeping a single row per CDR3 protein. The table records 110,000 to 150,000 distinct CDR3 sequences, about an eighth of them present only once. Time point given: patch test 2, 6 weeks after DPC sensitization. Treatment noted: therapeutic diphenylcyclopropenone sensitization with weekly scalp DPC. Samples of blood were obtained prior to the application of each patch test. Alopecia patients between 18 and 70 years old and suitable for DPC were used as donors. A few counts support this clonotype. Its antigen remains unidentified.

The chain combines TRBV24-1 with TRBJ2-1; possibly TRBD2 for D (6 bases). The source of this sequence is a woman between 50 and 59 years old with alopecia areata. Some clones in this sample may be carry-over from other donors' samples. The specimen comprised whole blood, sampled in connection with sensitization to the hapten diphenylcyclopropenone (DPC). DNA of the CDR3: TGTGCCACCAGTGATTTGAGGAGGGAATCAGGTGAGCAGTTCTTC. Translation: CATSDLRRESGEQFF.